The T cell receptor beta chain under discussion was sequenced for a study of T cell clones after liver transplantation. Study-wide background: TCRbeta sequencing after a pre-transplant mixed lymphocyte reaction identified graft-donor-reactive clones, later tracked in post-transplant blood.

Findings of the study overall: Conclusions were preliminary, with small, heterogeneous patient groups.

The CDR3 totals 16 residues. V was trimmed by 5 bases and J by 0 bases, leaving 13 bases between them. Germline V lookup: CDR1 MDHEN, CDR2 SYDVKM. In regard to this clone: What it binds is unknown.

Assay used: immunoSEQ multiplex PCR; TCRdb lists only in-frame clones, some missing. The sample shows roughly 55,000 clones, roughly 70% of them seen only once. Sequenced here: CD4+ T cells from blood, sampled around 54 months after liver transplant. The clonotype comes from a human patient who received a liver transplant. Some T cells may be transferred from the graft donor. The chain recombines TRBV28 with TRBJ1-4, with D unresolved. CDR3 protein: CASSNPSSATNEKLFF. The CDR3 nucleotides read TGTGCCAGCAGTAACCCGAGCTCCGCAACTAATGAAAAACTGTTTTTT.